This TCR beta chain is from a study of response to subunit inactivated influenza vaccine. The study, taken as a whole, reports: Every seasonal influenza vaccination brings in few new T cells, the authors suggested.

TCRdb independently ran MiXCR on the RT-PCR reads; one entry per CDR3 protein. The repertoire holds approximately 530,000 distinct CDR3 sequences, with about 7.6% as singletons. This clonotype was counted many times. Its antigen is currently unknown. This TCR came from a man in his fifties or sixties who received an inactivated influenza vaccine. Sample: PBMCs from blood, taken roughly 24 months after vaccination.

The DNA of the CDR3 is TGCAGCGCGCGGACAGGGATTGCTTCCTACGAGCAGTACTTC. This codes for CSARTGIASYEQYF. V is TRBV29-1 and J is TRBJ2-7; 8 bases line up with TRBD1. The junction had 9 bases not matched to a gene; V was cut back by 7 bases and J by 1 base. Looked up from germline, CDR1 is SQVTM and CDR2 is ANQGSEA. CDR3 length: 14 amino acids.